A single T cell receptor (beta chain) is shown here with its context. Authors' processing steps: The assay estimated nucleated cells by amplifying reference gene primers. Clones were read by immunoSEQ multiplex PCR, and TCRdb kept only the in-frame ones, dropping some. V and J calls and clone size are given by that table; D and trimming were obtained from the DNA. Seen here are about 180,000 clones, roughly nine tenths observed once, and the top ten hold around 20%. The data were taken from a study of blood T cell repertoires in COVID-19. Study-wide background: Collection of acute and convalescent COVID-19 samples took place in the United States, Italy and Spain. Sources were T cells, B-cell-depleted T cells, or PBMCs; the material itself was cDNA or gDNA.

The CDR3 has 15 amino acids. Per germline, CDR1 SGHNT and CDR2 YYREEE (reference sequence). V lost 0 bases to trimming and J lost 3 bases, with 13 bases between them. The sample consisted of peripheral blood. This chain links TRBV5-4 with TRBJ2-7, with D unresolved. This TCR was sampled from a man in his sixties or seventies with active or convalescent COVID-19. The CDR3 here is CASSLASGGIYEQYF. The CDR3 DNA reads TGTGCCAGCAGCTTGGCTTCAGGTGGTATCTACGAGCAGTACTTC.